The rows below give T cell receptor beta chains drawn from one sample of a study of regulatory T cells in long-lasting Graves disease. TCRdb re-analysed the multiplex PCR reads in MiXCR, keeping a single row per CDR3 protein. Here the sample spans approximately 470,000 distinct CDR3 sequences, around 15% being singletons. These records were also assigned to another study, of T cells in Graves' hyperthyroidism and ophthalmopathy.

The sample consisted of peripheral blood mononuclear cells (PBMCs), taken at new diagnosis, from a patient treated with antithyroid drugs. These receptors were taken from a man aged 40-50 years with Graves disease. CDR3s include the opening cysteine and the closing phenylalanine or tryptophan. Each record gives: J gene, CDR3 length, D gene, V gene, clone size, CDR3 DNA, CDR3 protein. D genes are given only for firm matches. The size field is filled for only some rows; it gives once, few, many or a size class.

TRBJ1-1,14,.,TRBV28,many,TGTGCCAGCAGTTTGATCGGGGGAGGGACTGAAGCTTTCTTT,CASSLIGGGTEAFF
TRBJ2-3,15,.,TRBV24-1,few,TGTACCACCAGTGATTTTGGCGGGAGCACAGATACGCAGTATTTT,CTTSDFGGSTDTQYF
TRBJ2-3,14,.,TRBV5-1,many,TGCGCCAGCACCGGTTTCGGGACGGCGGATACGCAGTATTTT,CASTGFGTADTQYF
TRBJ1-1,14,TRBD1,TRBV6-2/TRBV6-3,.,TGTGCCAGCAGTGAATTAGGGGGCTTAGCTGAAGCTTTCTTT,CASSELGGLAEAFF
TRBJ1-5,15,.,TRBV7-9,.,TGTGCCAGCAGCCCCCGAGGCGGGGTGGATCAGCCCCAGCATTTT,CASSPRGGVDQPQHF
TRBJ2-7,17,TRBD2,TRBV20-1,.,TGCAGTGCTAGGCCGCAGACTGGCGGGAGCGTCTCCTACGAGCAGTACTTC,CSARPQTGGSVSYEQYF
TRBJ1-6,15,TRBD1,TRBV20-1,many,TGCAGTGCTAGGGACAGGGCTTCTGGGAATTCACCCCTCCACTTT,CSARDRASGNSPLHF
TRBJ1-3,13,TRBD1,TRBV30,many,TGTGCCTTGAACAGGGGGCCCGGAAACACCATATATTTT,CALNRGPGNTIYF
TRBJ2-7,14,.,TRBV7-2,many,TGTGCCAGCAGCGCAGGGGGGTTCTCCTACGAGCAGTACTTC,CASSAGGFSYEQYF
TRBJ2-7,11,.,TRBV30,many,TGTGCCTGGAGTTTGAACTACGAGCAGTACTTC,CAWSLNYEQYF
TRBJ1-5,14,.,TRBV30,many,TGTGCCTGGAGTGTAGCGGCGGGCAATCAGCCCCAGCATTTT,CAWSVAAGNQPQHF
TRBJ2-5,12,.,TRBV2,.,TGTGCCAGCACTAAACCTCGAGAGACCCAGTACTTC,CASTKPRETQYF
TRBJ2-2,16,TRBD2,TRBV6-2/TRBV6-3,few,TGTGCCAGCAGTGGTACGGGAGGGCCGGACACCGGGGAGCTGTTTTTT,CASSGTGGPDTGELFF
TRBJ2-2,13,.,TRBV27,.,TGTGCCAGCAAACCAGTAGGCACCGGGGAGCTGTTTTTT,CASKPVGTGELFF
TRBJ1-4,16,TRBD1,TRBV7-9,few,TGTGCCAGCAGCCCAATTACCGGGACAGGGGCGGAAAAACTGTTTTTT,CASSPITGTGAEKLFF
TRBJ2-7,17,TRBD1,TRBV28,many,TGTGCCAGCAGTCCGCGGGACAGGTTCGCTCCCCCCTACGAGCAGTACTTC,CASSPRDRFAPPYEQYF
TRBJ2-1,13,.,TRBV30,many,TGTGCCTGGAGTACCCAGGAATACAATGAGCAGTTCTTC,CAWSTQEYNEQFF
TRBJ1-4,14,.,TRBV5-1,.,TGCGCCAGCAGTAGGGGGGCCCAGGGAGAAAAACTGTTTTTT,CASSRGAQGEKLFF
TRBJ1-1,14,.,TRBV9,many,TGTGCCAGCAGCCTCTCACAGGCGAACACTGAAGCTTTCTTT,CASSLSQANTEAFF
TRBJ2-5,11,.,TRBV11-2,many,TGTGCCAGCAGGTACCAAGAGACCCAGTACTTC,CASRYQETQYF
TRBJ2-1,13,.,TRBV12-5,many,TGTGCTAGTGGTCCGGACTGGGCCAATGAGCAGTTCTTC,CASGPDWANEQFF
TRBJ2-7,14,.,TRBV20-1,.,TGCAGTGCTAGAGCCGTACAGGGTCAATACGAGCAGTACTTC,CSARAVQGQYEQYF
TRBJ2-5,19,.,TRBV7-2,.,TGTGCCAGCAGCTTAGTAAGGAGGTCTAGTCTTAGCATCCAAGAGACCCAGTACTTC,CASSLVRRSSLSIQETQYF
TRBJ2-3,16,TRBD2,TRBV11-2,many,TGTGCCAGCAGACACCCGGGAGCGGGAGTGGCAGATACGCAGTATTTT,CASRHPGAGVADTQYF
TRBJ1-3,14,.,TRBV3-1,many,TGTGCCAGCAGCCAACCGGGACCTGGAAACACCATATATTTT,CASSQPGPGNTIYF
TRBJ1-2,12,TRBD1,TRBV20-1,.,TGCAGTGCGTTACAGGGGGAGGGTGGCTACACCTTC,CSALQGEGGYTF
TRBJ2-2,13,.,TRBV10-3,.,TGTGCCATCACCCGGGACCTCACCGGGGAGCTGTTTTTT,CAITRDLTGELFF
TRBJ1-1,12,.,TRBV19,.,TGTGCCAGTAGTTTCGGGACGGATGAAGCTTTCTTT,CASSFGTDEAFF
TRBJ2-1,14,.,TRBV10-3,few,TGTGCCATCAGTGAGTCGAGAGGGGGAACTGAGCAGTTCTTC,CAISESRGGTEQFF
TRBJ2-7,16,TRBD1,TRBV2,many,TGTGCCAGCAGTGAACGTTGGACAGGAGTAAACTACGAGCAGTACTTC,CASSERWTGVNYEQYF
TRBJ2-6,18,TRBD1,TRBV7-9,.,TGTGCCAGCAGCCCATACAGGGGGCTACGGTCTGGGGCCAACGTCCTGACTTTC,CASSPYRGLRSGANVLTF
TRBJ2-2,15,.,TRBV7-2,few,TGTGCCAGCAGCTTAGGCGGGACGTACACCGGGGAGCTGTTTTTT,CASSLGGTYTGELFF
TRBJ1-1,14,.,TRBV29-1,.,TGCAGCGTTGTTTTGGCCCCTGGGAACACTGAAGCTTTCTTT,CSVVLAPGNTEAFF
TRBJ1-1,12,.,TRBV30,few,TGTGCCTGGTCTGAGACTTACACTGAAGCTTTCTTT,CAWSETYTEAFF
TRBJ1-4,14,.,TRBV15,few,TGTGCCGCCAGCAGAGCGGTTGGGGGGGGAAAACTGTTTTTT,CAASRAVGGGKLFF
TRBJ1-6,15,TRBD1,TRBV6-1,many,TGTGCCAGCACCCCGGGGGGACAGGGGAATTCACCCCTCCACTTT,CASTPGGQGNSPLHF
TRBJ2-2,15,TRBD1,TRBV6-1,few,TGTGCCATCGGGACCAGGGGGTGGAACACCGGGGAGCTGTTTTTT,CAIGTRGWNTGELFF
TRBJ2-3,13,.,TRBV28,many,TGTGCCAGCAATTTACGGGGCATAGATACGCAGTATTTT,CASNLRGIDTQYF
TRBJ1-5,17,TRBD1,TRBV20-1,many,TGCAGTGCTAGAGATTTTGACAGGGGGCACGGAAGGGATGCCCAGCATTTT,CSARDFDRGHGRDAQHF
TRBJ1-3,14,.,TRBV19,once,TGTGCCAGTAGTATGGGGCAGCCTGGAAACACCATATATTTT,CASSMGQPGNTIYF
TRBJ2-1,14,TRBD2,TRBV11-2,many,TGTGCCAGCAGCTCTAGCGGCTCCTACAATGAGCAGTTCTTC,CASSSSGSYNEQFF
TRBJ2-5,15,.,TRBV6-5,.,TGTGCCAGCAGTTACGGAGCGGCTAGCCAAGAGACCCAGTACTTC,CASSYGAASQETQYF
TRBJ2-7,14,TRBD1,TRBV6-1,many,TGTGCCAGCAGTGAATCGGGACAGACCTACGAGCAGTACTTC,CASSESGQTYEQYF
TRBJ1-2,12,TRBD1,TRBV6-2/TRBV6-3,many,TGTGCCACCCGGACAGGGAGCTATGGCTACACCTTC,CATRTGSYGYTF
TRBJ1-1,12,.,TRBV6-1,.,TGTGCCAGCACCAGGGGACACACTGAAGCTTTCTTT,CASTRGHTEAFF
TRBJ2-6,18,.,TRBV2,many,TGTGCCAGCAGTGAGAACAGGGGGGGAACCTCTGGGGCCAACGTCCTGACTTTC,CASSENRGGTSGANVLTF
TRBJ2-1,15,TRBD2,TRBV12-3/TRBV12-4,.,TGTGCCAGCAGTGGCGGGACTAGCGGGGTCGATGAGCAGTTCTTC,CASSGGTSGVDEQFF
TRBJ2-1,16,.,TRBV3-1,many,TGTGCCAGCAGCTCTGATCTACGCGGTGGCTACAATGAGCAGTTCTTC,CASSSDLRGGYNEQFF
TRBJ2-7,14,TRBD2,TRBV28,many,TGTGCCAGCAGCCCGCCAGCGGGGGCCTACGAGCAGTACTTC,CASSPPAGAYEQYF
TRBJ2-1,14,TRBD2,TRBV19,.,TGTGCCAGTATTGAAGCGGGAGGCGCAGATGAGCAGTTCTTC,CASIEAGGADEQFF
TRBJ2-1,17,TRBD2,TRBV6-2/TRBV6-3,many,TGTGCCAGCAGTTATCTTGGTCGGACTAGCGGGATCAATGAGCAGTTCTTC,CASSYLGRTSGINEQFF
TRBJ2-5,13,TRBD1,TRBV28,many,TGTGCCAGCAGTTCCAACGACAGGGTGTTTGGGTACTTC,CASSSNDRVFGYF
TRBJ1-5,12,.,TRBV24-1,.,TGTGCCACCAGTGGAGGGAATCAGCCCCAGCATTTT,CATSGGNQPQHF
TRBJ2-7,16,.,TRBV12-3/TRBV12-4,many,TGTGCCAGCAGTTTATGGGGGCGAACAGGAAGATACGAGCAGTACTTC,CASSLWGRTGRYEQYF
TRBJ1-2,14,.,TRBV20-1,few,TGCAGTGCGCAAGACAGGCGGCTTAACTATGGCTACACCTTC,CSAQDRRLNYGYTF
TRBJ2-1,14,TRBD1,TRBV18,few,TGTGCCAGCTCACCACTGACAGGGGAGGATGAGCAGTTCTTC,CASSPLTGEDEQFF
TRBJ2-1,15,TRBD2,TRBV15,few,TGTGCCACCAGCATGGGACTAGCGGGTGAGAATGAGCAGTTCTTC,CATSMGLAGENEQFF
TRBJ2-3,14,TRBD2,TRBV29-1,.,TGCAGCGTTGACTGGGGAGGGGGCACAGATACGCAGTATTTT,CSVDWGGGTDTQYF
TRBJ2-1,16,.,TRBV5-1,many,TGCGCCAGCAGACCCGCACCTCAGCCTTCCTACAATGAGCAGTTCTTC,CASRPAPQPSYNEQFF
TRBJ2-1,14,TRBD2,TRBV12-3/TRBV12-4,few,TGTGCCAGCAGTACGGGAGGTGGGTACAATGAGCAGTTCTTC,CASSTGGGYNEQFF